The 11 T cell receptor beta chains reported below all come from one sample, sequenced in a study of T-cell memory formation after mild COVID-19. TCRdb re-analysed the 5' RACE reads in MiXCR, keeping a single row per CDR3 protein. Of 300,000 to 400,000 distinct CDR3 sequences in the sample, 28% were seen once. The specimen was PBMCs or a T cell subset sorted from them (not recorded which). All receptors derive from an adult woman who had mild COVID-19 (a few samples of this study predate the infection). Cell type and time point are not known.

The V call is TRBV20-1, the J call TRBJ2-7, with a possible D match to TRBD1 (5 bases). This CDR3 region has 12 residues. Deletions cut 3 bases from V and 4 bases from J, with 10 bases between. Germline V gives CDR1 DFQATT, CDR2 SNEGSKA (reference sequence). The CDR3 coding sequence is TGCAGTGCTAGGCCCAGACAGTACGAGCAGTACTTC. Amino acids: CSARPRQYEQYF.

The rearrangement uses TRBV7-9 and TRBJ1-6; 7 bases are a match to TRBD1. The CDR3 contains 12 residues. From germline, CDR1 is SEHNR and CDR2 FQNEAQ (reference sequence). The V and J ends lost 6 bases and 15 bases, in that order; junction bases with no gene match: 8. The CDR3 spells CASSSVTGDLHF. CDR3 DNA sequence: TGTGCCAGCAGTTCCGTCACAGGGGACCTCCACTTT.

This clonotype appeared a few times. The chain joins TRBV12-3 or TRBV12-4 to TRBJ1-1; D perhaps matches TRBD1 (5 bases). Trimming pared 6 bases from V and 10 bases from J, leaving 12 bases between. This CDR3 comprises 11 residues. This CDR3 reads CASSLSGGAFF. The CDR3, as DNA: TGTGCCAGCAGCCTCAGCGGGGGAGCTTTCTTT.

The sample holds many counts of this clonotype. The chain has TRBV9 and TRBJ2-1; 12 nucleotides align to TRBD2. The CDR3 totals 19 residues. CDR1 and CDR2 (germline): SGDLS, YYNGEE. After removal of 0 bases from V and 1 base from J, the junction contained 8 bases not matched to a gene. For the CDR3, the DNA is TGTGCCAGCAGCGTAGGGCTAGCGGGAGGGCCCTTTTCCTACAATGAGCAGTTCTTC. This sequence encodes CASSVGLAGGPFSYNEQFF. The whole variable domain, remainder taken from reference TRBV9 and TRBJ2-1, is DSGVTQTPKHLITATGQRVTLRCSPRSGDLSVYWYQQSLDQGLQFLIQYYNGEERAKGNILERFSAQQFPDLHSELNLSSLELGDSALYFCASSVGLAGGPFSYNEQFFGPGTRLTVL.

This sequence joins TRBV7-3 and TRBJ2-3; the D is unclear. V dropped 3 bases and J dropped 6 bases, with 10 bases sitting between them. Germline V CDR1 and CDR2: SGHTA, FQGTGA. The CDR3 has 13 amino acids. The CDR3 nucleotides read TGTGCCAGCAGCTTTGGAGTAACTGATACGCAGTATTTT. Protein sequence: CASSFGVTDTQYF. Looking up the rest from reference TRBV7-3 and TRBJ2-3 gives the full variable domain: GAGVSQTPSNKVTEKGKYVELRCDPISGHTALYWYRQSLGQGPEFLIYFQGTGAADDSGLPNDRFFAVRPEGSVSTLKIQRTERGDSAVYLCASSFGVTDTQYFGPGTRLTVL.

J is TRBJ2-1 and V is TRBV4-2, with 9 nucleotides matching TRBD2. J gave up 9 bases and V 2 bases, and 14 bases lay outside the gene matches. CDR3 length: 17 residues. CDR1 and CDR2 from the germline V gene are LGHNA and YNFKEQ. In nucleotides, the CDR3 is TGTGCCAGCAGCCAAATACTAGCGGGTGATTGGCCGGGTGAGCAGTTCTTC. It codes for CASSQILAGDWPGEQFF.

This clonotype came up a few times. V usage is TRBV12-3 or TRBV12-4 and J usage is TRBJ2-1; D may be TRBD2 (5 bases). This CDR3 is 14 amino acids long. Trimming took 1 base from V and 9 from J, leaving 13 bases between them. For the CDR3, the DNA is TGTGCCAGCAGTTTAGTCTCTAGCTTACGTGAGCAGTTCTTC. Amino acid sequence: CASSLVSSLREQFF.

This clonotype was picked up a small number of times. The CDR3: CASSGTGNTQYF. The CDR3 DNA is TGCGCCAGCAGCGGGACAGGGAATACGCAGTATTTT. This chain links TRBV5-1 with TRBJ2-3; 9 positions agree with TRBD1. The CDR3 covers 12 residues. V shed 4 bases and J 7 bases; nucleotides not matched to a gene: 1. Germline assignment: CDR1 SGHRS and CDR2 YFSETQ.

The gene calls are TRBV10-3 and TRBJ1-3; D possibly corresponds to TRBD1 (5 bases). Trimming removed 4 bases at V and 15 bases at J, with 16 bases between. Germline-derived CDR1 and CDR2 are ENHRY and SYGVKD. This CDR3 comprises 12 residues. CDR3 DNA sequence: TGTGCCATCAGTGGCCCCAACGGACACCCATATTTT. Protein sequence: CAISGPNGHPYF.

This CDR3 is CASSLTGMSGELFF. The CDR3 region has the DNA TGTGCCAGCAGCTTGACAGGGATGTCCGGGGAGCTGTTTTTT. This sequence joins TRBV5-6 and TRBJ2-2; maybe TRBD1 (6 bases). Germline CDR1 is SGHDT and CDR2 is YYEEEE. This CDR3 spans 14 amino acids. V gave up 1 base and J gave up 6 bases, with 10 bases separating them.

The CDR3 nucleotides are TGTGCCAGCAGCTTATCCGACAGCCAGGGCCAGCACTACGAGCAGTACTTC. Protein: CASSLSDSQGQHYEQYF. The chain carries TRBV7-8 and TRBJ2-7, with D tentatively TRBD1 (5 bases). This CDR3 region has 17 residues. CDR1 and CDR2 from the germline V gene are SGHVS and FQNEAQ. V gave up 2 bases and J gave up 3 bases, with 20 bases separating them.